This T cell receptor beta chain was sequenced during a study of OX40 agonist ivuxolimab in advanced cancers. Study conclusions and caveats: A proportion of nonresponders additionally exhibited low normalized T-cell clonal expansion.

Details on this clone: The antigen is undetermined.

A history of autoimmune disease or systemic immunosuppression excluded patients. Libraries were prepared by immunoSEQ multiplex PCR; TCRdb keeps only in-frame clonotypes and omits some of them. The data contain tens of thousands of clones, 70% to 80% of them singletons. The TCR was taken from an adult with an advanced solid tumor such as melanoma, head and neck, liver or kidney cancer. Sequencing used CD4+ or CD8+ T cells sorted from blood, obtained in a trial of the OX40 agonist ivuxolimab.

The CDR3 region is CASSFATSGTDTQYF. CDR3 nucleotides: TGTGCCAGCAGCTTCGCGACTAGCGGCACAGATACGCAGTATTTT. The rearrangement links TRBV5-8 to TRBJ2-3; 8 nucleotides match TRBD2. The CDR3 totals 15 residues. The V gene's germline CDR1 is SGHTS and CDR2 YDEGEE. The trim removed 2 bases at V and 1 base at J, leaving 3 bases unmatched.